The sequence of this T cell receptor beta chain was determined in a study of T cells in Graves' hyperthyroidism and ophthalmopathy (dated by TCRdb to about 2019). Turning to the overall study: Peripheral blood was sampled at the time of initial diagnosis, prior to any treatment. TCR V-J signatures able to tell the groups apart were searched for in a discovery cohort of 100 patients, of whom fewer than 45 had Graves' ophthalmopathy and 55 to 60 had stable Graves' hyperthyroidism. Prospective prediction of ophthalmopathy was tested in an independent validation cohort of 18 hyperthyroidism patients and 15 to 17 patients who later progressed to ophthalmopathy. For training and testing, the approximately 92 patients in the discovery cohort were randomly divided in a 7:3 ratio. In about 6 Graves' hyperthyroidism patients, the study also compared T-cell repertoires from thyroid tissue with T-cell repertoires from blood. Following sampling, methimazole starting at 30 mg daily was given to hyperthyroidism patients, and high-dose intravenous methylprednisolone was given to ophthalmopathy patients. According to the paper, TCR Vbeta CDR3 sequencing was carried out on roughly 130 peripheral blood samples, which came from around 43 ophthalmopathy, around 74 hyperthyroidism and approximately 17 progressor patients. Broad study findings and their caveats: A model built on a 13 V-J signature distinguished ophthalmopathy from stable hyperthyroidism, reaching 87.88% sensitivity and approximately 83% specificity in cross-validation and 80%/75% in testing. Blood samples also contained most of the expanded thyroid clonotypes (frequency above 0.001), which suggests that blood repertoires may reflect thyroid immune responses. Sample size was not statistically predetermined, and investigators were not blinded to group allocation. In validation, progression to ophthalmopathy was predicted by the model with more than 65% sensitivity and roughly 72% specificity, a median of around 5.9 months before onset.

A patient counted as having stable Graves' hyperthyroidism if no progression to ophthalmopathy occurred over 18 months of follow-up. The hyperthyroidism patients were between 18 and 65 years old and newly diagnosed, with a disease duration of less than 2 months. Patients with uncontrolled infections, other autoimmune diseases, pregnancy or lactation were excluded. Diagnoses were established on the basis of clinical symptoms, serum thyroxine and TRAb, thyroid ultrasound, and orbital computed tomography. PBMCs were separated from over 9 ml of fresh peripheral blood using Ficoll-Paque density gradient centrifugation. Total RNA was extracted using Trizol reagent, and RNA quality was assessed on an Agilent 2100 Bioanalyzer. This clonotype was recorded at least ten times. The antigen it recognizes is unknown. No per-base quality is available; no much larger clone lies one base away. The TCR beta CDR3 regions were amplified from the RNA transcripts. The TCR CDR3 was subjected to a first round of RT-PCR using the HTBI primer set and the Qiagen OneStep RT-PCR kit. Libraries were constructed in a second round of multiplex PCR, after which size selection and purification were performed. Paired-end sequencing of the libraries was performed with 100 bp reads on an Illumina HiSeq2000. In the authors' own workflow: Raw data were processed with SOAPnuke, discarding reads with adapters, uncalled bases, mean Phred below 15, or no exact constant-primer or identifier match. COPE v1.2.5 was used to merge high-quality paired reads, and clonotypes were defined as unique nucleotide sequences. MiTCR v1.1 was used to align the clonotypes against IMGT TRBV, TRBD and TRBJ reference segments. The analysis was restricted to V-J combinations with a frequency above 0.0001, which together covered just over 98% of the repertoires. The TCS score was defined as F50 (clonal expansion) divided by E x V (chaos), with BLOSUM62-based TCRdist calculated between CDR3 peptides within each V-J. Welch's t-statistics and random forest reduced fewer than 600 V-J features to roughly 13, which were used in a naive Bayes classifier (R e1071). The similarity between thyroid and blood repertoires was quantified using the Morisita-Horn index. TCRdb reworked the public reads: Q25 trimming with fastp, MiXCR clone assembly, productive beta chains retained. Rows with one shared CDR3 protein collapse into an entry with the most common genes and DNA. The V and J calls and clone size come from TCRdb's table, not from the authors' own analysis. This sample gives hundreds of thousands of distinct CDR3 sequences in total; 35% to 45% of them show up just once. Jointly, the top ten make up about 9% of the sample.

Spanning cysteine to phenylalanine, the CDR3 consists of 15 amino acids. Only the CDR3 part of the read is kept: 45 bases, read in frame from the first base. As encoded in the germline V gene, CDR1 is SGHDT while CDR2 is YYEEEE. V lost 5 bases and J lost 2 bases; the stretch between them is 16 bases long. Sequencing was performed on blood. This clonotype was obtained from a young man with Graves' hyperthyroidism. Recombination linked TRBV5-6 to TRBJ2-5; D gene: possibly TRBD1, on 6 matching bases. The encoded CDR3 is CASRPRQGKQETQYF. The DNA reads TGTGCCAGCAGGCCGCGGCAGGGGAAACAAGAGACCCAGTACTTC.